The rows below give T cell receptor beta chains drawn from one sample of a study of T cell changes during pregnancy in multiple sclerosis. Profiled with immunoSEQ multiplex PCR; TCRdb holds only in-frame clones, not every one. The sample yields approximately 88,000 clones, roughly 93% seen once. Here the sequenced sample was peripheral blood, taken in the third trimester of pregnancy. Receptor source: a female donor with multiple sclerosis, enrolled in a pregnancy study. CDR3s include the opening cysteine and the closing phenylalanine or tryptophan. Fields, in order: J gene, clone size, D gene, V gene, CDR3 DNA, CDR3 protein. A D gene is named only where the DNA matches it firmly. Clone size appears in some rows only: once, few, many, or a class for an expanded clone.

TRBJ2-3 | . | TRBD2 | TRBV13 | TGTGCCAGCAACACAGTTAAAAGGCTAGCGGGAGATACGCAGTATTTT | CASNTVKRLAGDTQYF
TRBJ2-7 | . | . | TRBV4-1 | TGCGCCAGCAGCCAGATTAACTTAGTATCCAGCGACGAGCAGTACTTC | CASSQINLVSSDEQYF
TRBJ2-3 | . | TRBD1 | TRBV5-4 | TGTGCCAGCAGCTTGGGGAACCCTACAGGGGGGATAACAGATACGCAGTATTTT | CASSLGNPTGGITDTQYF
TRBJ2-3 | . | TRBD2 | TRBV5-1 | TGCGCCAGCAGCCCCCTGAGCGGGAGGGATACGCAGTATTTT | CASSPLSGRDTQYF
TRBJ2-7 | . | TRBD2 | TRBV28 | TGTGCCGGAGGGAGGGAGTACGAGCAGTACTTC | CAGGREYEQYF
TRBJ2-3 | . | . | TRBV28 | TGTGCCAGCAGTTTGCTAGGTGCTAGCACAGATACGCAGTATTTT | CASSLLGASTDTQYF
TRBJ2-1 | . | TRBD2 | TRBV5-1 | TGCGCCAGCAGCTTGGAGCTAGCGGCTTACCATGAGCAGTTCTTC | CASSLELAAYHEQFF
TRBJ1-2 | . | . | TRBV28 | TGTGCCAGCCGGACAGCGGGGGTAGCTAACTATGGCTACACCTTC | CASRTAGVANYGYTF
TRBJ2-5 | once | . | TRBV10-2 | TGCGCCAGCAGTTCGACAGTCCGTGAGACCCAGTACTTC | CASSSTVRETQYF
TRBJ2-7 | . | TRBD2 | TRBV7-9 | TGTGCCAGCAGCCAACACTTCGGCGCGGGAGAACCCTTTAAATACGAGCAGTACTTC | CASSQHFGAGEPFKYEQYF
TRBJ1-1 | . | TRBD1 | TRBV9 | TGTGCCAGCAGCTACCTCGACACTAACAGGGGGGCTGAAGCTTTCTTT | CASSYLDTNRGAEAFF
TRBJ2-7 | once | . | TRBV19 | TGTGCCAGTAGTCCCAATCCGGGCTCCTACGAGCAGTACTTC | CASSPNPGSYEQYF
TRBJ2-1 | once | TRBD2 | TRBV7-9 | TGTGCCAGCACCGACGGGACTAGCGGGAGGGTTTACAATGAGCAGTTCTTC | CASTDGTSGRVYNEQFF
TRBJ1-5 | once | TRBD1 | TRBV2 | TGTGCCAGCAGCGATCCAGGGGGGCGGTCAGTGAATCAGCCCCAGCATTTT | CASSDPGGRSVNQPQHF
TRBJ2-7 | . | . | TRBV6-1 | TGTGCCAGCAGTGAATCACTATACGAGCAGTACTTC | CASSESLYEQYF
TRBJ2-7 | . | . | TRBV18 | TGTGCCAGCTCCCAGGGTCTAGGCCAGGGTCCCTACGAGCAGTACTTC | CASSQGLGQGPYEQYF
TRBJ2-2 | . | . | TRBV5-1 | TGCGCCAGCAGGTCCCCCGGGAGTGGAACCGGGGAGCTGTTTTTT | CASRSPGSGTGELFF
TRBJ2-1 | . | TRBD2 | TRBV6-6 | TGTGCCAGCACCCCGGGACTAGGTTCGTACAATGAGCAGTTCTTC | CASTPGLGSYNEQFF
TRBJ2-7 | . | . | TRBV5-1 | TGCGCCAGCAGCTATGACTCTCCCCCCTACGAGCAGTACTTC | CASSYDSPPYEQYF
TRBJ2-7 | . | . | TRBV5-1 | TGCGCCAGCAGCTTTAACAGGGACTACGAGCAGTACTTC | CASSFNRDYEQYF
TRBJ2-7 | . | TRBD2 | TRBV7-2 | TGTGCCAGCAGCCCGACTAGCGGACCCACCTACGAGCAGTACTTC | CASSPTSGPTYEQYF
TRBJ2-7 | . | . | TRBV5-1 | TGCGCCAGCCGAAAAGACCTCGGTCAGGGTGGCGAGCAGTACTTC | CASRKDLGQGGEQYF
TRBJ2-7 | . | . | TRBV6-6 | TGTGCCAGCAGTACCGAGGGCGGTCCCACCTACGAGCAGTACTTC | CASSTEGGPTYEQYF
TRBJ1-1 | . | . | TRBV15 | TGTGCCACCAGCAGAGCGAGCAACACTGAAGCTTTCTTT | CATSRASNTEAFF
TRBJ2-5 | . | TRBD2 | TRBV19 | TGTGCCAGTAACGGACTAGCGGAAGAGACCCAGTACTTC | CASNGLAEETQYF
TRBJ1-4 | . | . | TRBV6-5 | TGTGCCAGCAGTTACTCATTCGGAACTAATGAAAAACTGTTTTTT | CASSYSFGTNEKLFF
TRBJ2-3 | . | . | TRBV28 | TGTGCCAGCAGTTTACGTGGCAGCACAGATACGCAGTATTTT | CASSLRGSTDTQYF
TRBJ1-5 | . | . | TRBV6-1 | TGTGCCAGCAGTGAACAGGGGTTCAATCAGCCCCAGCATTTT | CASSEQGFNQPQHF
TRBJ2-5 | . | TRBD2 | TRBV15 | TGTGCCACCAGCAACGTGGGAGGGGCGGAGACCCAGTACTTC | CATSNVGGAETQYF
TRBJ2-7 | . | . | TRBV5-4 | TGTGCCAGCAGCTACGGACTCCAAAACTACGAGCAGTACTTC | CASSYGLQNYEQYF
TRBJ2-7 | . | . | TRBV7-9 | TGTGCCAGCAGCTTAGTTTCCGGGATAGGAGACGAGCAGTACTTC | CASSLVSGIGDEQYF
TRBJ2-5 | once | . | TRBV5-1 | TGCGCCAGCTCCCTCGGCCGCGGCAGACAAGAGACCCAGTACTTC | CASSLGRGRQETQYF
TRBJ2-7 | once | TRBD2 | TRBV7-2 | TGTGCCAGCAGCTCCGGGACTAGCGGGGACGAGCAGTACTTC | CASSSGTSGDEQYF
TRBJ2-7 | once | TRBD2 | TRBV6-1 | TGTGCCAGCACCCCAAGGGCGGGAGCCTACGAGCAGTACTTC | CASTPRAGAYEQYF
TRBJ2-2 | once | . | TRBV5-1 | TGCGCCAGCAGCGGACGAGCGGACCCGAACACCGGGGAGCTGTTTTTT | CASSGRADPNTGELFF